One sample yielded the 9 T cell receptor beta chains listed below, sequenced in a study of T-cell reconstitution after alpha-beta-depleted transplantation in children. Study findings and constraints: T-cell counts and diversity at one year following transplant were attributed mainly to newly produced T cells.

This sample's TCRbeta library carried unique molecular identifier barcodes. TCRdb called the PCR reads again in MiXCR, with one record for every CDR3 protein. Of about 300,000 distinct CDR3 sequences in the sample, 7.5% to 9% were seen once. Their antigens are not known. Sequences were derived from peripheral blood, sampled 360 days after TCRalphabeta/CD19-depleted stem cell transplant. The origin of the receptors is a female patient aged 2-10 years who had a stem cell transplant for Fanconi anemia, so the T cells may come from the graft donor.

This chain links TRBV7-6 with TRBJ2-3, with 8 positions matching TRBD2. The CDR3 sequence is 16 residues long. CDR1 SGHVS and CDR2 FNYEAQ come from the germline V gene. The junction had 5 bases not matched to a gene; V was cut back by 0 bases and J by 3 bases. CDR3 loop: CASSLAPGGKTDTQYF. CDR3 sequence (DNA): TGTGCCAGCAGCTTAGCTCCGGGGGGGAAGACAGATACGCAGTATTTT.

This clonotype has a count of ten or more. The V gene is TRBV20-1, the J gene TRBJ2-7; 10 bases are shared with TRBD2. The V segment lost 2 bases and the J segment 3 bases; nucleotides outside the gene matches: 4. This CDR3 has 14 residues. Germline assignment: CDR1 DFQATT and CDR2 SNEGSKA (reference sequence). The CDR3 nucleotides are TGCAGTGCTAGATCCTCTAGCGGGGGCTACGAGCAGTACGTC. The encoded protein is CSARSSSGGYEQYV.

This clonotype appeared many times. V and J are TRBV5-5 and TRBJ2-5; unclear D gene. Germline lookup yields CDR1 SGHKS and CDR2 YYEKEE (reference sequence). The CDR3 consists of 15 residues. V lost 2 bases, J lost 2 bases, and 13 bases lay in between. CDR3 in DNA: TGTGCCAGCAGCTTCTCTGGAGAGACACAAGAGACCCAGTACTTC. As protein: CASSFSGETQETQYF.

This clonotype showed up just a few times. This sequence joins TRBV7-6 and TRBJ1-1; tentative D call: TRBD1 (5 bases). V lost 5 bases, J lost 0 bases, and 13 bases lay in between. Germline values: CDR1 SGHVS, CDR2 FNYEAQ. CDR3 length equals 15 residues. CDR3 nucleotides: TGTGCCAGCAGCCATCGTCAGGGTATGAACACTGAAGCTTTCTTT. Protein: CASSHRQGMNTEAFF.

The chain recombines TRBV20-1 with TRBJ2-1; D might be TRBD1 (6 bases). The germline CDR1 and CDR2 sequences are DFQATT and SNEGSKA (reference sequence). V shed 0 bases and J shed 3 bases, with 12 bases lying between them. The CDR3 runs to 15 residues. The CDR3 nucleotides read TGCAGTGCTAGAGACCCGGGACACCACTACAATGAGCAGTTCTTC. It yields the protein CSARDPGHHYNEQFF.

CDR3 residues: CASANGTSEGTQYF. In DNA, the CDR3 is TGTGCCAGTGCGAACGGGACTAGCGAAGGTACGCAGTATTTT. The V call is TRBV13, the J call TRBJ2-3; 10 nucleotides agree with TRBD2. Per germline, CDR1 PRHDT and CDR2 FYEKMQ (reference sequence). The CDR3 consists of 14 residues. After removal of 9 bases from V and 8 bases from J, the junction contained 11 bases not matched to a gene.

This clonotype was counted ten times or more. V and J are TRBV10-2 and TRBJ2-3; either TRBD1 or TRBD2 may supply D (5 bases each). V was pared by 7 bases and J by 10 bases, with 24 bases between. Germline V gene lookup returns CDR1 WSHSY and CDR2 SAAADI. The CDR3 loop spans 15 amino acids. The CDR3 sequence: CASKGTGSSGDPQYF. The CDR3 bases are TGCGCCAGCAAGGGGACGGGTTCCTCCGGGGATCCGCAGTATTTT.

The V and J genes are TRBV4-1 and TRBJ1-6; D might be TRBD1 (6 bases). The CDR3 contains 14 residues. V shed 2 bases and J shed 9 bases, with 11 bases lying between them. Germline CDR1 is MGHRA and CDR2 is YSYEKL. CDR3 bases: TGCGCCAGCAGCCAAACAGGGATAGGTTCACCCCTCCACTTT. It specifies CASSQTGIGSPLHF.

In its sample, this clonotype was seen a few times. CDR3 region: CASSSEYYRDRGTF. DNA of the CDR3: TGCGCCAGCAGCTCCGAATATTACCGGGACAGAGGCACCTTC. V usage is TRBV5-1 and J usage is TRBJ1-2; 7 bases are a match to TRBD1. Germline V CDR1 and CDR2: SGHRS, YFSETQ. This CDR3 contains 14 residues. Germline trimming cut 3 bases from V and 13 bases from J; bases unmatched to any gene: 15.